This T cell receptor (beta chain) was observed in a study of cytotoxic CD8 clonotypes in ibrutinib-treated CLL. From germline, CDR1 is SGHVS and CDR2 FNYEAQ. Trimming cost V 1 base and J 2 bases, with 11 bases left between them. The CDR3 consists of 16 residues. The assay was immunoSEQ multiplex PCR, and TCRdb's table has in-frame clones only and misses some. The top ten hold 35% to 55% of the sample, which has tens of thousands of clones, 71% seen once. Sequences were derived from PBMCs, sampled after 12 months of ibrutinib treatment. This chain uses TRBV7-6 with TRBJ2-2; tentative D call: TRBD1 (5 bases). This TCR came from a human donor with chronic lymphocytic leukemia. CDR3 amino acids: CASSLGVGPNTGELFF. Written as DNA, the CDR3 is TGTGCCAGCAGCTTAGGAGTGGGGCCCAACACCGGGGAGCTGTTTTTT.